Listed below are T cell receptor beta chains from one sample, sequenced in a study of CD4 T cells in relation to SARS-CoV-2 and coronaviruses. Their antigens remain unidentified. Repertoires were generated with immunoSEQ multiplex PCR, while TCRdb's copy carries only in-frame clones and drops some. The sample carries roughly 43,000 clones, almost 85% recorded once. Input material: naive CD4+ T cells from PBMCs, cultured in vitro. The receptors shown here come from an adult with COVID-19. The CDR3 runs from the conserved cysteine through the conserved F or W. Each record gives: V gene, J gene, clone size, D gene, CDR3 protein, CDR3 DNA. A D gene is named only where the DNA matches it firmly. Clone size is given for some rows only: seen once, a few or many times, or a class if the clone is expanded.

TRBV6-4,TRBJ2-1,.,.,CASSEASDHNEQFF,TGTGCCAGCAGTGAAGCTAGCGACCACAATGAGCAGTTCTTC
TRBV27,TRBJ2-7,.,.,CASSLSPSDNFGYEQYF,TGTGCCAGCAGTTTATCCCCTAGCGACAACTTCGGGTACGAGCAGTACTTC
TRBV4-2,TRBJ1-6,.,.,CASSQVSPRMNSSYNSPLHF,TGTGCCAGCAGCCAGGTCAGTCCCAGGATGAACAGCTCCTATAATTCACCCCTCCACTTT
TRBV19,TRBJ2-3,.,TRBD2,CASRETSGSTDTQYF,TGTGCCAGCCGGGAGACTAGCGGGAGTACAGATACGCAGTATTTT
TRBV7-3,TRBJ2-2,.,TRBD2,CASSLAGARSGELFF,TGTGCCAGCAGCTTAGCGGGAGCGAGATCCGGGGAGCTGTTTTTT
TRBV5-6,TRBJ2-1,.,TRBD1,CASSLLGQGWNEQFF,TGTGCCAGCAGCCTCTTGGGACAGGGGTGGAATGAGCAGTTCTTC
TRBV7-9,TRBJ2-3,.,TRBD2,CASSLAREGGLTRNTQYF,TGTGCCAGCAGCTTAGCGAGGGAGGGAGGACTGACGCGGAATACGCAGTATTTT
TRBV2,TRBJ2-1,.,.,CASSGAGKNNEQFF,TGTGCCAGCAGTGGGGCAGGGAAGAACAATGAGCAGTTCTTC
TRBV20-1,TRBJ2-3,.,TRBD2,CSARGGDTQYF,TGCAGTGCCCGGGGGGGAGATACGCAGTATTTT
TRBV5-4,TRBJ1-6,.,.,CASSLDRSYSPLHF,TGTGCCAGCAGCTTAGACAGGTCGTATTCACCCCTCCACTTT
TRBV10-3,TRBJ2-3,.,.,CAISEFRTDTQYF,TGTGCCATCAGTGAGTTCCGCACAGATACGCAGTATTTT
TRBV9,TRBJ2-1,.,TRBD2,CASSVEGGRAIEQFF,TGTGCCAGCAGCGTAGAAGGCGGGAGGGCCATTGAGCAGTTCTTC
TRBV2,TRBJ2-1,.,TRBD1,CASIYRGTYNEQFF,TGTGCCAGCATTTACAGGGGGACGTACAATGAGCAGTTCTTC
TRBV5-5,TRBJ1-6,.,.,CASSFELGRGVRSPLHF,TGTGCCAGCAGCTTCGAGTTAGGAAGGGGCGTCAGGTCACCCCTCCACTTT
TRBV5-1,TRBJ2-1,.,TRBD2,CASRYIAGGASNEQFF,TGCGCCAGCAGGTACATAGCGGGAGGGGCGTCAAATGAGCAGTTCTTC
TRBV30,TRBJ2-7,.,.,CAWSLLPQRLGEQYF,TGTGCCTGGAGTCTGTTACCGCAGCGGTTGGGCGAGCAGTACTTC
TRBV9,TRBJ2-5,.,.,CASSATGGGIQETQYF,TGTGCCAGCAGCGCCACAGGTGGGGGGATCCAAGAGACCCAGTACTTC
TRBV7-2,TRBJ2-4,.,.,CASSFRRAENIQYF,TGTGCCAGCAGCTTCCGACGGGCTGAAAACATTCAGTACTTC
TRBV10-3,TRBJ2-1,.,TRBD1,CAISGLGTGANNEQFF,TGTGCCATCAGCGGGCTAGGGACAGGGGCAAATAATGAGCAGTTCTTC
TRBV27,TRBJ2-7,.,.,CASSLFHVDGSTHEQYF,TGTGCCAGCAGTTTATTTCATGTCGACGGGAGTACCCACGAGCAGTACTTC
TRBV27,TRBJ2-7,once,TRBD1,CASRIWGQDSYEQYF,TGTGCCAGCCGGATTTGGGGACAGGACTCATACGAGCAGTACTTC
TRBV7-3,TRBJ2-2,.,.,CASSLFPAGTGELFF,TGTGCCAGCAGCTTATTCCCCGCAGGGACCGGGGAGCTGTTTTTT
TRBV6-2/TRBV6-3,TRBJ2-2,.,TRBD2,CASSYSPAGGTGELFF,TGTGCCAGCAGTTACTCTCCCGCGGGAGGAACCGGGGAGCTGTTTTTT
TRBV5-1,TRBJ2-1,.,.,CASSLERSYNEQFF,TGCGCCAGCAGCTTGGAACGCTCCTACAATGAGCAGTTCTTC
TRBV27,TRBJ1-1,.,TRBD1,CASSQDREVTEAFF,TGTGCCAGCAGTCAGGACAGGGAGGTCACTGAAGCTTTCTTT
TRBV24-1,TRBJ2-1,.,TRBD1,CATSDPGQGINEQFF,TGTGCCACCAGTGATCCGGGACAGGGTATCAATGAGCAGTTCTTC
TRBV28,TRBJ2-3,once,TRBD2,CASSASGGKGTDTQYF,TGTGCCAGCAGTGCTTCGGGGGGTAAGGGAACAGATACGCAGTATTTT
TRBV5-4,TRBJ2-3,.,TRBD2,CASSRGTSGSLDTQYF,TGTGCCAGCAGCCGAGGGACTAGCGGGAGTTTAGATACGCAGTATTTT
TRBV11-2,TRBJ1-3,.,.,CASSQGNTIYF,TGTGCCAGCAGCCAAGGAAACACCATATATTTT
TRBV5-1,TRBJ1-4,.,TRBD1,CASSLRGQAATNEKLFF,TGCGCCAGCAGCTTGAGGGGACAGGCTGCAACTAATGAAAAACTGTTTTTT
TRBV2,TRBJ2-7,.,.,CASSEIRSSYEQYF,TGTGCCAGCAGTGAAATCAGAAGCTCCTACGAGCAGTACTTC
TRBV7-9,TRBJ1-1,.,.,CASSLEGKAEAFF,TGTGCCAGCAGCTTAGAGGGGAAAGCTGAAGCTTTCTTT
TRBV6-5,TRBJ2-7,.,.,CASSKPGEASEQYF,TGTGCCAGCAGTAAACCGGGAGAAGCTTCCGAGCAGTACTTC
TRBV20-1,TRBJ2-7,.,.,CSVRGSYEQYF,TGCAGTGTTAGGGGCTCCTACGAGCAGTACTTC
TRBV5-5,TRBJ2-5,.,.,CASSLLGQGEETQYF,TGTGCCAGCAGCTTGCTGGGGCAGGGTGAAGAGACCCAGTACTTC
TRBV7-9,TRBJ2-1,few,TRBD2,CASSFGTTNNEQFF,TGTGCCAGCAGCTTTGGGACTACCAACAATGAGCAGTTCTTC
TRBV10-3,TRBJ2-1,.,.,CAITDYPNYNEQFF,TGTGCCATCACCGACTACCCGAACTACAATGAGCAGTTCTTC
TRBV15,TRBJ2-6,.,.,CATSRGDLSGANVLTF,TGTGCCACCAGCAGAGGGGACCTCTCTGGGGCCAACGTCCTGACTTTC
TRBV4-1,TRBJ2-5,.,TRBD1,CASSRVGQGHETQYF,TGCGCCAGCAGCCGGGTGGGACAGGGGCACGAGACCCAGTACTTC
TRBV14,TRBJ2-5,once,.,CASSDQILPGPQETQYF,TGTGCCAGCAGCGACCAAATCTTGCCGGGACCTCAAGAGACCCAGTACTTC
TRBV12-3/TRBV12-4,TRBJ2-3,.,.,CASRPASTDTQYF,TGTGCCAGCAGACCAGCTAGCACAGATACGCAGTATTTT
TRBV5-6,TRBJ1-3,.,.,CASSRPGAGNTIYF,TGTGCCAGCAGCCGCCCAGGGGCTGGAAACACCATATATTTT
TRBV28,TRBJ1-1,.,.,CASSLSFKAAEAFF,TGTGCCAGCAGTTTATCATTTAAGGCGGCTGAAGCTTTCTTT
TRBV4-1,TRBJ2-3,.,.,CASSQVLSPSTDTQYF,TGCGCCAGCAGCCAAGTGTTGAGTCCTAGCACAGATACGCAGTATTTT
TRBV18,TRBJ1-2,.,TRBD1,CASSPRQGGSYGYTF,TGTGCCAGCTCCCCTCGACAGGGTGGAAGCTATGGCTACACCTTC
TRBV10-1,TRBJ2-7,.,.,CANSEGNHYEQYF,TGCGCCAACTCAGAAGGAAATCACTACGAGCAGTACTTC
TRBV18,TRBJ1-1,.,.,CASSPVQNWDTEAFF,TGTGCCAGCTCACCTGTACAGAATTGGGACACTGAAGCTTTCTTT
TRBV27,TRBJ1-1,.,.,CASSFFGMNTEAFF,TGTGCCAGCAGTTTCTTTGGGATGAACACTGAAGCTTTCTTT
TRBV2,TRBJ2-7,.,TRBD2,CASSPSGRAQGSF,TGTGCCAGCAGCCCAAGCGGGAGGGCCCAGGGTTCCTTC
TRBV4-2,TRBJ1-2,.,.,CASSQEVRSYGYTF,TGTGCCAGCAGCCAAGAGGTTAGGAGCTATGGCTACACCTTC
TRBV15,TRBJ2-5,.,TRBD1,CATSRDGDSHVRTQYF,TGTGCCACCAGCAGAGATGGGGACAGCCATGTCCGGACCCAGTACTTC
TRBV5-6,TRBJ2-1,.,.,CASRLLSRDEQFF,TGTGCCAGCAGACTCCTCTCTAGGGATGAGCAGTTCTTC
TRBV5-6,TRBJ2-5,.,TRBD2,CASSLVAGVETQYF,TGTGCCAGCAGCTTGGTAGCGGGAGTAGAGACCCAGTACTTC
TRBV24-1,TRBJ2-3,.,.,CATSDFARDNKDTQYF,TGTGCCACCAGTGATTTCGCCCGGGACAACAAAGATACGCAGTATTTT
TRBV4-3,TRBJ2-3,once,TRBD1,CASSQEGQGGADTQYF,TGCGCCAGCAGCCAAGAGGGACAGGGGGGCGCAGATACGCAGTATTTT
TRBV2,TRBJ2-1,.,TRBD1,CASRDSVGRGSYNEQFF,TGTGCCAGCAGGGACTCGGTCGGCAGGGGGTCCTACAATGAGCAGTTCTTC
TRBV11-2,TRBJ1-6,.,.,CASSLDAGTYSPLHF,TGTGCCAGCAGCTTAGACGCCGGGACGTATTCACCCCTCCACTTT
TRBV19,TRBJ1-5,.,.,CASSTEGLSNQPQHF,TGTGCCAGTAGTACGGAGGGGCTGAGCAATCAGCCCCAGCATTTT
TRBV4-1,TRBJ2-5,.,.,CASSDRQETQYF,TGCGCCAGCAGCGACAGACAAGAGACCCAGTACTTC